These T cell receptor beta chains were read from a single sample in a study of blood T cell repertoires in COVID-19. This table comes from immunoSEQ multiplex PCR, and its TCRdb copy is limited to in-frame clones, with some not included. In the table there are 85,000 to 130,000 clones, roughly two thirds of which are singletons. The sample was peripheral blood. These receptors were taken from a human donor with acute or convalescent COVID-19. The donor label of this sample is uncertain. CDR3s include the opening cysteine and the closing phenylalanine or tryptophan.

length | V | CDR3
13 | TRBV6-5 | CASKVSGGETQYF
13 | TRBV6-5 | CASRPAPYYGYTF
12 | TRBV5-4 | CASSFGGREQFF
13 | TRBV6-5 | CASATGRWTEAFF
16 | TRBV4-2 | CASSQEVLGGTGELFF
14 | TRBV19 | CASKRQGGTYEQYF
14 | TRBV6-5 | CASKGQGVIQPQHF
13 | TRBV20-1 | CSASQHSGSPLHF
12 | TRBV5-5 | CASTAGGLEAFF
14 | TRBV10-3 | CAISEWGTSDTQYF
17 | TRBV5-8 | CASSLGKGHPQGTEAFF
15 | TRBV18 | CASSPLDRGPGGYTF